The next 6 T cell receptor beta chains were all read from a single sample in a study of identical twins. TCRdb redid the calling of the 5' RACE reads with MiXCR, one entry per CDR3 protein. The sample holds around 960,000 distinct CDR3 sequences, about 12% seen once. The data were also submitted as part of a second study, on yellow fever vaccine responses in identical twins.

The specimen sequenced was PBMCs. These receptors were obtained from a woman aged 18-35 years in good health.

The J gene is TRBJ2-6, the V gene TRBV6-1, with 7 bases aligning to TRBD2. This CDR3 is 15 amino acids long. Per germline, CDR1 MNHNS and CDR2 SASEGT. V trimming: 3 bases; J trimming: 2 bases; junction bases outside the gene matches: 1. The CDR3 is CASSDRGAGANVLTF. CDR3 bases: TGTGCCAGCAGTGACCGGGGGGCTGGGGCCAACGTCCTGACTTTC.

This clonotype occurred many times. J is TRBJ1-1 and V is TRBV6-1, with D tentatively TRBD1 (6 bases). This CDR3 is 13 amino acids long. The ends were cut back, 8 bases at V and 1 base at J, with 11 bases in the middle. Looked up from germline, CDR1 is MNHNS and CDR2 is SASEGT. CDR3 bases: TGTGCCAGCGTACCGGACAGGAACACTGAAGCTTTCTTT. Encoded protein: CASVPDRNTEAFF.

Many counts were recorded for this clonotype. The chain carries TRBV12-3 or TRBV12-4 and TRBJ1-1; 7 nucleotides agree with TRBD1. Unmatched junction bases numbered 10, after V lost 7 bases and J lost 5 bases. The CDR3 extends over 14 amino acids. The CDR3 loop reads CASISDRANTEAFF. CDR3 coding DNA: TGTGCCAGCATTAGCGACAGGGCGAATACTGAAGCTTTCTTT.

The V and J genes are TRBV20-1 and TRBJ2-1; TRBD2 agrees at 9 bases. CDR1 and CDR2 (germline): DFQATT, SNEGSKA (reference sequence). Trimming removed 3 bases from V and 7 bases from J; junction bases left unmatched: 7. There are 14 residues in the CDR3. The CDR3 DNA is TGCAGTGCTAGGGGGGCGGGAGGGATGAATGAGCAGTTCTTC. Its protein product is CSARGAGGMNEQFF.

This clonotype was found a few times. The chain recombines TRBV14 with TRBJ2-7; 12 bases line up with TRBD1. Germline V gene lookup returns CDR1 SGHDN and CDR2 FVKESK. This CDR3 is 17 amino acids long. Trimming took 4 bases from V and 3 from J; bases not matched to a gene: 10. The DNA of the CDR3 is TGTGCCAGCAGCCCCCGGGACAGGGGGCCGGGGCTCTACGAGCAGTACTTC. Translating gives CASSPRDRGPGLYEQYF.

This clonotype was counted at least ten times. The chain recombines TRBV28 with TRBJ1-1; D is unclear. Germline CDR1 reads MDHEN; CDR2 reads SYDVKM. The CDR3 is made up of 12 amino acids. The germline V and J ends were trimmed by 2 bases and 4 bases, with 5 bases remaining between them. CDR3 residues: CASSLVVTEAFF. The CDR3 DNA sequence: TGTGCCAGCAGTTTAGTCGTCACTGAAGCTTTCTTT.